The entry below describes one T cell receptor beta chain. Assay used: immunoSEQ multiplex PCR; TCRdb lists only in-frame clones, some missing. The sample contains 55,000 to 70,000 clones, approximately 86% of which appear only once. These data are taken from a study of blood T cell repertoires in COVID-19. The overall study: T cells, B-cell-depleted T cells, or PBMCs supplied cDNA or gDNA.

CDR3 size: 15 residues. Germline V gene data show CDR1 as LNHDA and CDR2 as SQIVND (reference sequence). V lost 8 bases and J 3 bases, leaving 17 bases between the germline ends. The V and J genes are TRBV19 and TRBJ1-3; D uncertain. The TCR comes from an older man with acute or convalescent COVID-19. Sequencing used peripheral blood. The CDR3 here is CASAKRGDGGNTIYF. The CDR3 bases are TGTGCCAGTGCTAAGCGGGGTGATGGTGGAAACACCATATATTTT.